This TCR beta chain appears in the sequencing data of a study of blood T cell repertoires in COVID-19. The overall study: Sample material is recorded as cDNA or gDNA derived from T cells, B-cell-depleted T cells, or PBMCs.

The method was immunoSEQ multiplex PCR; TCRdb's version includes in-frame clones alone and lacks a portion of them. The table lists a few hundred thousand clones, approximately 86% of them singletons, with about 2% in the top ten. The CDR3 extends over 18 amino acids. J gave up 0 bases and V 4 bases, and 7 bases lay outside the gene matches. Per the germline V gene, CDR1 is SEHNR and CDR2 is FQNEAQ (reference sequence). The sequence came from a man aged 18 to 29 with active or convalescent COVID-19. What was sequenced was peripheral blood. The V and J genes are TRBV7-9 and TRBJ2-6, with 9 bases fitting TRBD1. DNA of the CDR3: TGTGCCAGCAGCTCGAGGGGGACAGGGCTCTCTGGGGCCAACGTCCTGACTTTC. This encodes CASSSRGTGLSGANVLTF.